This T cell receptor (beta chain) is drawn from a study of T cell responses to AZD1222 COVID-19 vaccine. General study results and limits: The donor group comprised mostly white British people and more females; the analysis possibly underestimated clonal diversity.

The CDR3 is made up of 13 amino acids. J lost 3 bases, V lost 6 bases, and 4 bases had no gene match. A remark on this clone: The target antigen is unknown.

Profiled with immunoSEQ multiplex PCR; TCRdb holds only in-frame clones, not every one. The data show some 180,000 clones, with about nine tenths seen just once and approximately 1.9% held by the top ten. This specimen was peripheral blood, taken 28 days after the second AZD1222 dose. The chain uses TRBV12-3 or TRBV12-4 and TRBJ2-5; 7 bases line up with TRBD1. This receptor was taken from an adult who received the AZD1222 COVID-19 vaccine. The CDR3 protein is CASREQGKETQYF. CDR3 sequence (DNA): TGTGCCAGCAGGGAACAGGGGAAAGAGACCCAGTACTTC.